A selection of T cell receptor beta chains follows, all from one sample in a study of blood T cell repertoires in COVID-19. TCRdb's table, derived via immunoSEQ multiplex PCR, lists solely in-frame clones and lacks some. In the table there are about 190,000 clones, approximately 91% of which are singletons. Sequenced sample: peripheral blood. The receptors stem from a man aged 35-49 years with acute or convalescent COVID-19. Each CDR3 is given with its conserved first and last residue. The D gene is left open where the match is weak. The listing skips clone size in some rows; elsewhere it reads once, few, many or a size class.

CDR3 DNA: TGTGCCAGCAGCCAAGGGAGGGGCGTGAGCTCTGGAAACACCATATATTTT
CDR3 protein: CASSQGRGVSSGNTIYF
V gene: TRBV3-1/TRBV3-2
CDR3 length: 17
clone size: -
J gene: TRBJ1-3
D gene: -

CDR3 DNA: TGTGCCAGCAGCCCTACCAGTAAAAGTCAGGACGAGCAGTACTTC
CDR3 protein: CASSPTSKSQDEQYF
V gene: TRBV7-9
CDR3 length: 15
clone size: -
J gene: TRBJ2-7
D gene: -

CDR3 DNA: TGCGCCAGCAGCCAAACACAGGGTTTGGGGCCTAATGAAAAACTGTTTTTT
CDR3 protein: CASSQTQGLGPNEKLFF
V gene: TRBV4-1
CDR3 length: 17
clone size: -
J gene: TRBJ1-4
D gene: -

CDR3 DNA: TGCGCCAGCAGCTTGGCGACAGGCTACGAGCAGTACTTC
CDR3 protein: CASSLATGYEQYF
V gene: TRBV5-1
CDR3 length: 13
clone size: -
J gene: TRBJ2-7
D gene: -

CDR3 DNA: TGTGCCAGCAGCCCTGTGTCAGGGTCAGAGACCCAGTACTTC
CDR3 protein: CASSPVSGSETQYF
V gene: TRBV11-2
CDR3 length: 14
clone size: -
J gene: TRBJ2-5
D gene: -

CDR3 DNA: TGTGCCAGCAGCTTCTGGGACAGGGAAAAGACCCAGTACTTC
CDR3 protein: CASSFWDREKTQYF
V gene: TRBV7-9
CDR3 length: 14
clone size: -
J gene: TRBJ2-5
D gene: TRBD1

CDR3 DNA: TGTGCCAGCAGTCCTAACGGGGATGAGCAGTTCTTC
CDR3 protein: CASSPNGDEQFF
V gene: TRBV12-3/TRBV12-4
CDR3 length: 12
clone size: -
J gene: TRBJ2-1
D gene: -

CDR3 DNA: TGTGCCTCCTCTAGCGGAGGGCACGAGCAGTACTTC
CDR3 protein: CASSSGGHEQYF
V gene: TRBV30
CDR3 length: 12
clone size: -
J gene: TRBJ2-7
D gene: TRBD2

CDR3 DNA: TGTGCCAGCAGCCAATCAACAGGCGGACAGCCCCAGCATTTT
CDR3 protein: CASSQSTGGQPQHF
V gene: TRBV16
CDR3 length: 14
clone size: -
J gene: TRBJ1-5
D gene: -

CDR3 DNA: TGTGCCAGCACCATAAGACAGCCCAGTGGTGAAGCTTTCTTT
CDR3 protein: CASTIRQPSGEAFF
V gene: TRBV2
CDR3 length: 14
clone size: -
J gene: TRBJ1-1
D gene: -

CDR3 DNA: TGTGCCAGCAGCGGGATACAGGGGGCGATAAAAGATTCCCCAGAGACCCAGTACTTC
CDR3 protein: CASSGIQGAIKDSPETQYF
V gene: TRBV9
CDR3 length: 19
clone size: -
J gene: TRBJ2-5
D gene: TRBD1

CDR3 DNA: TGTGCCAGCTCACTACGGACTAGCGGAGACACGAACACCGGGGAGCTGTTTTTT
CDR3 protein: CASSLRTSGDTNTGELFF
V gene: TRBV18
CDR3 length: 18
clone size: -
J gene: TRBJ2-2
D gene: TRBD2

CDR3 DNA: TGTGCCAGCAGTTTGGGGGGGACAGGGTTCGTATCTGGCTACACCTTC
CDR3 protein: CASSLGGTGFVSGYTF
V gene: TRBV28
CDR3 length: 16
clone size: -
J gene: TRBJ1-2
D gene: TRBD1

CDR3 DNA: TGTGCCAGCAGTCCCTCGGGGGGCAATGAGCAGTTCTTC
CDR3 protein: CASSPSGGNEQFF
V gene: TRBV6-5
CDR3 length: 13
clone size: -
J gene: TRBJ2-1
D gene: TRBD2

CDR3 DNA: TGTGCCAGCAGCTTATGGGCAGGGGAGGAAAAACTGTTTTTT
CDR3 protein: CASSLWAGEEKLFF
V gene: TRBV7-9
CDR3 length: 14
clone size: -
J gene: TRBJ1-4
D gene: -

CDR3 DNA: TGTGCCATCAGTGACGGCGCAGGGGGAAAAGGGTATGGCTACACCTTC
CDR3 protein: CAISDGAGGKGYGYTF
V gene: TRBV10-3
CDR3 length: 16
clone size: -
J gene: TRBJ1-2
D gene: TRBD1

CDR3 DNA: TGTGCCAGCAGCCCGGGACTAGCGGGGGGGCCGCATACGCAGTATTTT
CDR3 protein: CASSPGLAGGPHTQYF
V gene: TRBV5-6
CDR3 length: 16
clone size: -
J gene: TRBJ2-3
D gene: TRBD2

CDR3 DNA: TGTGCTAGTGGCTTCCCGACAGATGGCTACACCTTC
CDR3 protein: CASGFPTDGYTF
V gene: TRBV12-5
CDR3 length: 12
clone size: -
J gene: TRBJ1-2
D gene: -

CDR3 DNA: TGTGCCAGCAGTTTAGGTTTCGGGCAGCCCCAGCATTTT
CDR3 protein: CASSLGFGQPQHF
V gene: TRBV12-3/TRBV12-4
CDR3 length: 13
clone size: few
J gene: TRBJ1-5
D gene: -

CDR3 DNA: TGCGCCAGCAGCTTGGCGCGTCAGGGCCCCGCAACTAATGAAAAACTGTTTTTT
CDR3 protein: CASSLARQGPATNEKLFF
V gene: TRBV5-1
CDR3 length: 18
clone size: once
J gene: TRBJ1-4
D gene: -

CDR3 DNA: TGCGCCAGCAGCCCGAGGGGGAATAGGGTCTCTGGAAACACCATATATTTT
CDR3 protein: CASSPRGNRVSGNTIYF
V gene: TRBV4-1
CDR3 length: 17
clone size: -
J gene: TRBJ1-3
D gene: -

CDR3 DNA: TGTGCCAGCAGCTTGTCTGGCGGCTTTTACTACGAGCAGTACTTC
CDR3 protein: CASSLSGGFYYEQYF
V gene: TRBV5-4
CDR3 length: 15
clone size: -
J gene: TRBJ2-7
D gene: -

CDR3 DNA: TGTGCCAGTAGGGACAGGGGGTTAAATGAAAAACTGTTTTTT
CDR3 protein: CASRDRGLNEKLFF
V gene: TRBV19
CDR3 length: 14
clone size: -
J gene: TRBJ1-4
D gene: TRBD1

CDR3 DNA: TGCGCCAGCAGCCCGGGGACAGCTAACACCGGGGAGCTGTTTTTT
CDR3 protein: CASSPGTANTGELFF
V gene: TRBV5-1
CDR3 length: 15
clone size: -
J gene: TRBJ2-2
D gene: TRBD1

CDR3 DNA: TGTGCCAGCAGCTTAGGACTAGCGGTAAACATTCAGTACTTC
CDR3 protein: CASSLGLAVNIQYF
V gene: TRBV7-2
CDR3 length: 14
clone size: -
J gene: TRBJ2-4
D gene: TRBD2

CDR3 DNA: TGTGCCAGCAGCTTACAGAGGACCTACGAGCAGTACTTC
CDR3 protein: CASSLQRTYEQYF
V gene: TRBV13
CDR3 length: 13
clone size: -
J gene: TRBJ2-7
D gene: -

CDR3 DNA: TGCGCCAGCAGCGCAGTAACAGGGTTCGGGGCCAACGTCCTGACTTTC
CDR3 protein: CASSAVTGFGANVLTF
V gene: TRBV5-1
CDR3 length: 16
clone size: -
J gene: TRBJ2-6
D gene: -

CDR3 DNA: TGTGCCAGCAGCGACCGGTTAGCGGGGGCTAGCACAGATACGCAGTATTTT
CDR3 protein: CASSDRLAGASTDTQYF
V gene: TRBV7-3
CDR3 length: 17
clone size: -
J gene: TRBJ2-3
D gene: TRBD2

CDR3 DNA: TGTGCCAGCCGTCCAGGACCGGGAAAAACCATATATTTT
CDR3 protein: CASRPGPGKTIYF
V gene: TRBV12-3/TRBV12-4
CDR3 length: 13
clone size: -
J gene: TRBJ1-3
D gene: -

CDR3 DNA: TGTGCCAGCAGTGAAGATACAGGGGGTGCATCACCCCTCCACTTT
CDR3 protein: CASSEDTGGASPLHF
V gene: TRBV2
CDR3 length: 15
clone size: -
J gene: TRBJ1-6
D gene: TRBD1

CDR3 DNA: TGTGCCAGCAGCCCAGGGGGAGGCACCGGGGAGCTGTTTTTT
CDR3 protein: CASSPGGGTGELFF
V gene: TRBV7-7
CDR3 length: 14
clone size: once
J gene: TRBJ2-2
D gene: -

CDR3 DNA: TGTGCCAGCAGGGGGGGACAGGATGGGGCTTTCTTT
CDR3 protein: CASRGGQDGAFF
V gene: TRBV2
CDR3 length: 12
clone size: once
J gene: TRBJ1-1
D gene: TRBD1

CDR3 DNA: TGTGCCAGCTCACCTAAACGACAGGCCTTGACCCAAAAACTGTTTTTT
CDR3 protein: CASSPKRQALTQKLFF
V gene: TRBV18
CDR3 length: 16
clone size: -
J gene: TRBJ1-4
D gene: -

CDR3 DNA: TGCGCCAGCAGCATGGGACTAGCGGGGGTAAATGAGCAGTTCTTC
CDR3 protein: CASSMGLAGVNEQFF
V gene: TRBV5-1
CDR3 length: 15
clone size: -
J gene: TRBJ2-1
D gene: TRBD2

CDR3 DNA: TGCGCCAGCAGCTTGGTTCCGGGACAAGGTGTAGATGGCTACACCTTC
CDR3 protein: CASSLVPGQGVDGYTF
V gene: TRBV5-1
CDR3 length: 16
clone size: -
J gene: TRBJ1-2
D gene: -

CDR3 DNA: TGCGCCAGCAGCGGCGGGGACAGGGGATACTACGAGCAGTACTTC
CDR3 protein: CASSGGDRGYYEQYF
V gene: TRBV5-1
CDR3 length: 15
clone size: once
J gene: TRBJ2-7
D gene: TRBD1

CDR3 DNA: TGTGCCAGCAGCTTAGCCCCGGGGGCAGATACGCAGTATTTT
CDR3 protein: CASSLAPGADTQYF
V gene: TRBV7-2
CDR3 length: 14
clone size: -
J gene: TRBJ2-3
D gene: -

CDR3 DNA: TGTGCCAGTAGTACGGGACAGGGGTACGAGCAGTACTTC
CDR3 protein: CASSTGQGYEQYF
V gene: TRBV19
CDR3 length: 13
clone size: -
J gene: TRBJ2-7
D gene: TRBD1

CDR3 DNA: TGCAGCGCAATAGGACAGGGTGGTGAAAAACTGTTTTTT
CDR3 protein: CSAIGQGGEKLFF
V gene: TRBV29-1
CDR3 length: 13
clone size: -
J gene: TRBJ1-4
D gene: TRBD1

CDR3 DNA: TGTGCCAGCAGCCCGGACAGCCTAGCCAAAAACATTCAGTACTTC
CDR3 protein: CASSPDSLAKNIQYF
V gene: TRBV7-8
CDR3 length: 15
clone size: -
J gene: TRBJ2-4
D gene: -

CDR3 DNA: TGTGCCAGCAGGAGGACAGGGCCTATCTATGGCTACACCTTC
CDR3 protein: CASRRTGPIYGYTF
V gene: TRBV2
CDR3 length: 14
clone size: -
J gene: TRBJ1-2
D gene: TRBD1

CDR3 DNA: TGTGCCAGCAGCTTTCCCGGTCAGCCCCAGCATTTT
CDR3 protein: CASSFPGQPQHF
V gene: TRBV7-2
CDR3 length: 12
clone size: once
J gene: TRBJ1-5
D gene: -

CDR3 DNA: TGTGCCAGCAGCTGGACTAGCGGGGGGGACGATGAGCAGTTCTTC
CDR3 protein: CASSWTSGGDDEQFF
V gene: TRBV13
CDR3 length: 15
clone size: few
J gene: TRBJ2-1
D gene: TRBD2

CDR3 DNA: TGCGCCAGCAGCTTCGAGGGCTCACAAGGCTACACCTTC
CDR3 protein: CASSFEGSQGYTF
V gene: TRBV5-1
CDR3 length: 13
clone size: -
J gene: TRBJ1-2
D gene: -

CDR3 DNA: TGTGCCAGCAGTTCCCCCGGGAAGGCCCTCATCATCTACGAGCAGTACTTC
CDR3 protein: CASSSPGKALIIYEQYF
V gene: TRBV28
CDR3 length: 17
clone size: -
J gene: TRBJ2-7
D gene: -

CDR3 DNA: TGCAGCGTTGAACAGGGGGGCAATCAGCCCCAGCATTTT
CDR3 protein: CSVEQGGNQPQHF
V gene: TRBV29-1
CDR3 length: 13
clone size: -
J gene: TRBJ1-5
D gene: TRBD1

CDR3 DNA: TGCGCCAGCAGCTTCGACAGGGCAGAGACCCAGTACTTC
CDR3 protein: CASSFDRAETQYF
V gene: TRBV5-1
CDR3 length: 13
clone size: -
J gene: TRBJ2-5
D gene: TRBD1

CDR3 DNA: TGTGCCAGCAGCTTAGCGGGACAGGGTTTTGGCTACACCTTC
CDR3 protein: CASSLAGQGFGYTF
V gene: TRBV7-9
CDR3 length: 14
clone size: -
J gene: TRBJ1-2
D gene: TRBD1

CDR3 DNA: TGCAGCGTTGAGGTGGGGACAGGGAATGAAAAACTGTTTTTT
CDR3 protein: CSVEVGTGNEKLFF
V gene: TRBV29-1
CDR3 length: 14
clone size: -
J gene: TRBJ1-4
D gene: TRBD1

CDR3 DNA: TGTGCCAGCAGCTTCCCCACAGGGTGGGGAACTGAAGCTTTCTTT
CDR3 protein: CASSFPTGWGTEAFF
V gene: TRBV5-6
CDR3 length: 15
clone size: once
J gene: TRBJ1-1
D gene: -

CDR3 DNA: TGCGCCAGCAGCTTGGAAACAGGGGGACATGAAAAACTGTTTTTT
CDR3 protein: CASSLETGGHEKLFF
V gene: TRBV5-1
CDR3 length: 15
clone size: -
J gene: TRBJ1-4
D gene: TRBD1

CDR3 DNA: TGTGCCAGCAGCCAAGATCTAAGTAATACCGGGGGGAGGTACGAGCAGTACTTC
CDR3 protein: CASSQDLSNTGGRYEQYF
V gene: TRBV4-2
CDR3 length: 18
clone size: few
J gene: TRBJ2-7
D gene: TRBD2

CDR3 DNA: TGTGCCAGCACCCCCTGGGCGATCGCCTACGAGCAGTACTTC
CDR3 protein: CASTPWAIAYEQYF
V gene: TRBV5-8
CDR3 length: 14
clone size: -
J gene: TRBJ2-7
D gene: -

CDR3 DNA: TGTGCCAGCAGCCCTTGGCGGGGACTTAATCAGCCCCAGCATTTT
CDR3 protein: CASSPWRGLNQPQHF
V gene: TRBV27
CDR3 length: 15
clone size: -
J gene: TRBJ1-5
D gene: -

CDR3 DNA: TGTGCCAGCTCACCACTAGACAGTCTGAACACTGAAGCTTTCTTT
CDR3 protein: CASSPLDSLNTEAFF
V gene: TRBV18
CDR3 length: 15
clone size: -
J gene: TRBJ1-1
D gene: -

CDR3 DNA: TGTGCCAGACAGGGAACGAACACCGGGGAGCTGTTTTTT
CDR3 protein: CARQGTNTGELFF
V gene: TRBV2
CDR3 length: 13
clone size: -
J gene: TRBJ2-2
D gene: -

CDR3 DNA: TGTGCCAGCAGCTTGGGTGGCGGGGGGGCCAGAGAGACCCAGTACTTC
CDR3 protein: CASSLGGGGARETQYF
V gene: TRBV5-4
CDR3 length: 16
clone size: -
J gene: TRBJ2-5
D gene: TRBD2

CDR3 DNA: TGTGCCAGCAGCTTAGACCGAATCCCATTTTTATCAGGGGGAAATCAGCCCCAGCATTTT
CDR3 protein: CASSLDRIPFLSGGNQPQHF
V gene: TRBV11-2
CDR3 length: 20
clone size: -
J gene: TRBJ1-5
D gene: TRBD1

CDR3 DNA: TGTGCCAGCAGTTCGCTAAATACAGGGGGGGGCACTGAAGCTTTCTTT
CDR3 protein: CASSSLNTGGGTEAFF
V gene: TRBV6-2/TRBV6-3
CDR3 length: 16
clone size: -
J gene: TRBJ1-1
D gene: TRBD1

CDR3 DNA: TGTGCCAGCAGCTTATCATCGGGAACTAACTATGGCTACACCTTC
CDR3 protein: CASSLSSGTNYGYTF
V gene: TRBV7-2
CDR3 length: 15
clone size: -
J gene: TRBJ1-2
D gene: -